This T cell receptor beta chain was observed in a study of blood T cell repertoires in COVID-19. Participant ages covered about 18 to 89 years across 24 US areas. A COVID-19 case was met by exposed participants within 2 weeks before study entry. V trimming: 8 bases; J trimming: 0 bases; junction bases outside the gene matches: 8. This CDR3 region has 15 residues. Germline CDR1 and CDR2: SNHLY and FYNNEI. Original analysis: Estimated nucleated cell counts came from reference gene primer amplification. Repertoires were generated with immunoSEQ multiplex PCR, while TCRdb's copy carries only in-frame clones and drops some. V and J calls and clone size come straight from that table; D and trimming were deduced from the DNA. The sample includes 150,000 or so clones, around 90% of them seen just once.

Input material: PBMCs or T cells enriched from blood (not recorded which). The chain carries TRBV2 and TRBJ1-1, with 8 nucleotides matching TRBD1. The sequence was obtained from a woman in her thirties or forties who had been exposed to COVID-19. The CDR3 region is CASPAGGAMNTEAFF. DNA for the CDR3: TGTGCCAGCCCAGCAGGGGGCGCGATGAACACTGAAGCTTTCTTT.